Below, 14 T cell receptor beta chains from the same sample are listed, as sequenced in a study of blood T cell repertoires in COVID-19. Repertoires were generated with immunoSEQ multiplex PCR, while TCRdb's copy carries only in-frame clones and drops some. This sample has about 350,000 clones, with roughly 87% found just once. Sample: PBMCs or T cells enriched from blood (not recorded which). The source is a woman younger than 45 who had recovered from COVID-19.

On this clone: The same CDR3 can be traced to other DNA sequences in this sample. The CDR3 DNA follows: TGTGCCAGCAGTCTGGGGGGGGTTGGGAACACTGAAGCTTTCTTT. Its translation: CASSLGGVGNTEAFF. The rearrangement joins TRBV28 to TRBJ1-1; a weak D match, TRBD1 (5 bases). V lost 5 bases and J lost 1, with 14 bases in between. Germline V lookup: CDR1 MDHEN, CDR2 SYDVKM. The CDR3 is 15 residues long.

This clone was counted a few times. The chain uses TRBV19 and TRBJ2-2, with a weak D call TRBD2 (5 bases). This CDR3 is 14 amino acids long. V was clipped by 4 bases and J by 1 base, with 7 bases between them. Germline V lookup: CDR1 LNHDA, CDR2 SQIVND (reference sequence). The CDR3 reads CASSRGMNTGELFF. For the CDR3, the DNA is TGTGCCAGTAGTAGAGGGATGAACACCGGGGAGCTGTTTTTT.

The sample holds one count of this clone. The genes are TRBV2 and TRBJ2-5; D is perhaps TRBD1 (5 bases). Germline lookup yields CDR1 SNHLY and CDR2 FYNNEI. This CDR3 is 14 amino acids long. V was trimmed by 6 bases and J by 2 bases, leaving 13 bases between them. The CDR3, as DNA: TGTGCCAGCAGCCCAGACAGAGGACAAGAGACCCAGTACTTC. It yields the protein CASSPDRGQETQYF.

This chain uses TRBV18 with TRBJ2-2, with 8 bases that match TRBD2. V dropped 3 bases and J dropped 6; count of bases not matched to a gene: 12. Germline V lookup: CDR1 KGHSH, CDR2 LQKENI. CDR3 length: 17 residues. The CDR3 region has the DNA TGTGCCAGCTCACCCGCGGGGCCAGCGGGGGTCTCCGGGGAGCTGTTTTTT. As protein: CASSPAGPAGVSGELFF.

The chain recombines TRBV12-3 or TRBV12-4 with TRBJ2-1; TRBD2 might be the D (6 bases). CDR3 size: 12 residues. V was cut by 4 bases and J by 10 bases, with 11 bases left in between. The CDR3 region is CASSSSVNEQFF. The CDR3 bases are TGTGCCAGCAGTTCTAGCGTGAACGAGCAGTTCTTC.

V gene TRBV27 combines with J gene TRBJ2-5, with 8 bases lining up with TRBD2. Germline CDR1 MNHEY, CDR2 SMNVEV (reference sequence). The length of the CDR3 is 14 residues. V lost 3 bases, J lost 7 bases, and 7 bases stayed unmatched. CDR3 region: CASSLAGGGGTQYF. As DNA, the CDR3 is TGTGCCAGCAGTTTGGCGGGGGGTGGAGGGACCCAGTACTTC.

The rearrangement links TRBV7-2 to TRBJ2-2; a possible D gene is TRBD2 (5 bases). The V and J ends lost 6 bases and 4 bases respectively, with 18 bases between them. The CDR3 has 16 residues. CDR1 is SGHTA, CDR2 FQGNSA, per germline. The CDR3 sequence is CASSPRGPWGTGELFF. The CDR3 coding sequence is TGTGCCAGCAGTCCCCGAGGGCCTTGGGGCACCGGGGAGCTGTTTTTT. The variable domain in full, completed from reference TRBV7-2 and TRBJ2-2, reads GAGVSQSPSNKVTEKGKDVELRCDPISGHTALYWYRQSLGQGLEFLIYFQGNSAPDKSGLPSDRFSAERTGGSVSTLTIQRTQQEDSAVYLCASSPRGPWGTGELFFGEGSRLTVL.

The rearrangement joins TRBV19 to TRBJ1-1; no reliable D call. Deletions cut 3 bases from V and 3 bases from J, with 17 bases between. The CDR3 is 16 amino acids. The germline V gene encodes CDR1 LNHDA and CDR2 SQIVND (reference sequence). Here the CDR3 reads CASSIPALRPYTEAFF. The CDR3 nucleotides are TGTGCCAGTAGTATCCCAGCACTAAGGCCGTACACTGAAGCTTTCTTT.

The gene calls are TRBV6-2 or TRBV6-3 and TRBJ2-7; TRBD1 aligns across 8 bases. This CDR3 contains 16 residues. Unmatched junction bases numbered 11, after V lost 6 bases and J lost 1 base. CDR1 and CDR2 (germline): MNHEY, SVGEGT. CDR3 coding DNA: TGTGCCAGCAGCCAGCAATCCGGGACAGGATCCTACGAGCAGTACTTC. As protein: CASSQQSGTGSYEQYF.

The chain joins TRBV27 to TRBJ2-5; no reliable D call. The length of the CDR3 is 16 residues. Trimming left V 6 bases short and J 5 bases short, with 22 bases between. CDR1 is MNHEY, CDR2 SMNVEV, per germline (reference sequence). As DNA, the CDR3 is TGTGCCAGCAGACCTAACACCTATCGGGTACTGGAGACCCAGTACTTC. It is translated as CASRPNTYRVLETQYF.

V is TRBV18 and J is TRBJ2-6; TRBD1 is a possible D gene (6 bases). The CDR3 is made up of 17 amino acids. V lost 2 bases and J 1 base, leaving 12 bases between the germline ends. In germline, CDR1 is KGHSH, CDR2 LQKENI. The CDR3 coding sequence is TGTGCCAGCTCACCATTATCACAGGGATCTGGGGCCAACGTCCTGACTTTC. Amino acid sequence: CASSPLSQGSGANVLTF.

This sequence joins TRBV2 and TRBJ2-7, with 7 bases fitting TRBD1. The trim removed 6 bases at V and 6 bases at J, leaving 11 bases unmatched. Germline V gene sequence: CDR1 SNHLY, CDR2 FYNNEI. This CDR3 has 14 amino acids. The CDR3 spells CASRPGTDASEQYF. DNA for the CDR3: TGTGCCAGCAGGCCCGGGACAGACGCTTCCGAGCAGTACTTC.

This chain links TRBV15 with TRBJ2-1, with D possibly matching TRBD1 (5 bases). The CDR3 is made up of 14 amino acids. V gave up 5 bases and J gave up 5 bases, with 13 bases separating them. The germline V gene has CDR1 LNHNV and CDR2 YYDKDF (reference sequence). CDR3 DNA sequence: TGTGCCACCAGCCCAAAAGACAGAAACAATGAGCAGTTCTTC. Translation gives CATSPKDRNNEQFF.

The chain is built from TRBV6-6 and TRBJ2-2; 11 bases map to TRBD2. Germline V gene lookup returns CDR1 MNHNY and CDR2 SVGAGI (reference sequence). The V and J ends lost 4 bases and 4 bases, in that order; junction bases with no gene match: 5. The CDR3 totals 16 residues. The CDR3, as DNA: TGTGCCAGCAGTTTATGGCTAGCGGGGGGCACCGGGGAGCTGTTTTTT. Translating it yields CASSLWLAGGTGELFF.